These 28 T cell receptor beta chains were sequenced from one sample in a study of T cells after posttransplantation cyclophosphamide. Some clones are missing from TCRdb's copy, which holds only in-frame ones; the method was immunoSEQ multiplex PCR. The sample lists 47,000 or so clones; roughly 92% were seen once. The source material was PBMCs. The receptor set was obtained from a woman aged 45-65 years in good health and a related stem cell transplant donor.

CDR3 DNA sequence: TGTGCCAGCAGCTTAAGCGGGTCCACAGATACGCAGTATTTT. Translating it yields CASSLSGSTDTQYF. This chain joins TRBV7-6 and TRBJ2-3, with a possible D match to TRBD2 (6 bases). CDR1 is SGHVS, CDR2 FNYEAQ, per germline. Deletions cut 2 bases from V and 2 bases from J, with 8 bases between. This CDR3 has 14 amino acids.

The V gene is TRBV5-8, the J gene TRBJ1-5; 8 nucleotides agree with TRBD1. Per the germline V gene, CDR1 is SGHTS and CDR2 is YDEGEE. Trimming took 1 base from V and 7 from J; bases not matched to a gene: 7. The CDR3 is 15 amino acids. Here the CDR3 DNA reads TGTGCCAGCAGCTTGAAAACAGGGGGAATACAGCCCCAGCATTTT. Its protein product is CASSLKTGGIQPQHF.

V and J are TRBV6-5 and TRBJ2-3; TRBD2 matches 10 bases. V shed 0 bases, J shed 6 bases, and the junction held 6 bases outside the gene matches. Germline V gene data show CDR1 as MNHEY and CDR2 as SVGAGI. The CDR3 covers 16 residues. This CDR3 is CASSYSSGGPGDTQYF. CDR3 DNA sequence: TGTGCCAGCAGTTACTCTAGCGGGGGGCCGGGGGATACGCAGTATTTT.

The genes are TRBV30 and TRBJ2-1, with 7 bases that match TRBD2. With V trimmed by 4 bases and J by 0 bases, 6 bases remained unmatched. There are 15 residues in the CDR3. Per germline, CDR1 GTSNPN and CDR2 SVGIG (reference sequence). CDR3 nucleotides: TGTGCCTGGAAGTGGCTAGCGGACTCCTACAATGAGCAGTTCTTC. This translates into CAWKWLADSYNEQFF.

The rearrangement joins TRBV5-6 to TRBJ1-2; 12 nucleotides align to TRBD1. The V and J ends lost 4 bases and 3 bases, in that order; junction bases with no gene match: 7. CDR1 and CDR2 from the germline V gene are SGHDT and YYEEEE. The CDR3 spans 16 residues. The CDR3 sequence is CASSVGTGGFHYGYTF. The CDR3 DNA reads TGTGCCAGCAGCGTAGGGACAGGGGGCTTCCACTATGGCTACACCTTC.

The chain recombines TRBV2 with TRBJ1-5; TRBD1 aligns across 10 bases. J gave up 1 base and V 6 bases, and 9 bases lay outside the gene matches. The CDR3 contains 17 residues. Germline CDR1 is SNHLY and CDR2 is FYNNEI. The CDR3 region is CASSGGRQGASNQPQHF. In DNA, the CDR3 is TGTGCCAGCAGCGGGGGGAGACAGGGGGCAAGCAATCAGCCCCAGCATTTT.

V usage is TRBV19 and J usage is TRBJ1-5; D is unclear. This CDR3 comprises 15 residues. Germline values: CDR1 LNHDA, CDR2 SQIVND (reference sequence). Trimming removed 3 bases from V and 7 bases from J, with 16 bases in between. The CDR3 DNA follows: TGTGCCAGTAGTATGTCCGGGATTCCTCTCCAGCCCCAGCATTTT. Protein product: CASSMSGIPLQPQHF.

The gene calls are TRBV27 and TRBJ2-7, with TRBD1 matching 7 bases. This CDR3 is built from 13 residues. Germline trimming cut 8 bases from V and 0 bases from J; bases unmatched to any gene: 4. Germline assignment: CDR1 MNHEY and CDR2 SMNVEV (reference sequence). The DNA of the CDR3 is TGTGCCAGCCTGGGACAGAACTCCTACGAGCAGTACTTC. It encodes CASLGQNSYEQYF.

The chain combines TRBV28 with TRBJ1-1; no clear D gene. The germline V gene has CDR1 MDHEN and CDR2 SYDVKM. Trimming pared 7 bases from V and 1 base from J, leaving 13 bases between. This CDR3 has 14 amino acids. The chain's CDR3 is CASISPGKNTEAFF. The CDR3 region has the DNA TGTGCCAGCATCTCGCCTGGCAAGAACACTGAAGCTTTCTTT.

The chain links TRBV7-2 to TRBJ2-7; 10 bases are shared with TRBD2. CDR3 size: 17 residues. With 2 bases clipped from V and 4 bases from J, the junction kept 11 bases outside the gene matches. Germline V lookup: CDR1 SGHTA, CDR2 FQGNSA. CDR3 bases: TGTGCCAGCAGCTTAAGCCTAGCGGGAGTTAAATGGTACGAGCAGTACTTC. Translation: CASSLSLAGVKWYEQYF.

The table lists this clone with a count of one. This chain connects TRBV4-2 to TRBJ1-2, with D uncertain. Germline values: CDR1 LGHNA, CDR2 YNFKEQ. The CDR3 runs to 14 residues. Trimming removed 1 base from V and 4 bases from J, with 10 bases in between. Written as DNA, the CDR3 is TGTGCCAGCAGCCAAGGAGAGAGGGTCTATGGCTACACCTTC. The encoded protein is CASSQGERVYGYTF.

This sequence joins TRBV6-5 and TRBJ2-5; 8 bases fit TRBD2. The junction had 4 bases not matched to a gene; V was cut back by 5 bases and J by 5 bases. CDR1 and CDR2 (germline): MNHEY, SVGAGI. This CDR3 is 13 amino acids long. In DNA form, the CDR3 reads TGTGCCAGCAGTAATAGCGGGACTGAGACCCAGTACTTC. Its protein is CASSNSGTETQYF.

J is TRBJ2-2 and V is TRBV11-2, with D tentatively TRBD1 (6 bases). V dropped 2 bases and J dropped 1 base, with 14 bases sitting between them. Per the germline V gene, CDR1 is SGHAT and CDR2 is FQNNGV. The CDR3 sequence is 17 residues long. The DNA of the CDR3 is TGTGCCAGCAGCTTACTGGGACCGGGACAGAACACCGGGGAGCTGTTTTTT. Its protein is CASSLLGPGQNTGELFF.

The CDR3 region has the DNA TGCGCCAGCAGCCAGAATACAGGGCAGGAGACCCAGTACTTC. Translating it yields CASSQNTGQETQYF. V and J are TRBV4-1 and TRBJ2-5; D is possibly TRBD1 (6 bases). There are 14 residues in the CDR3. V lost 3 bases, J lost 5 bases, and 13 bases lay in between. Per the germline V gene, CDR1 is MGHRA and CDR2 is YSYEKL.

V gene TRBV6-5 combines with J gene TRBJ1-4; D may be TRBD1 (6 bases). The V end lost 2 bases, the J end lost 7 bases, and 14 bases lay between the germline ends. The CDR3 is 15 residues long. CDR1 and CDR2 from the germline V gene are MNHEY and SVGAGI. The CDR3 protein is CASSYAGQLFEKLFF. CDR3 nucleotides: TGTGCCAGCAGTTACGCTGGACAGCTCTTTGAAAAACTGTTTTTT.

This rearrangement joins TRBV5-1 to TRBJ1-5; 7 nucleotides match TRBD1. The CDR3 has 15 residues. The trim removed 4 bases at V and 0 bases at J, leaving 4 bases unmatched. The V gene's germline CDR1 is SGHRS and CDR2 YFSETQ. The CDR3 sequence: CASSPGTDSNQPQHF. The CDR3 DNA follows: TGCGCCAGCAGCCCCGGGACAGATAGCAATCAGCCCCAGCATTTT. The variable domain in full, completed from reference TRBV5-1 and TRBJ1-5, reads KAGVTQTPRYLIKTRGQQVTLSCSPISGHRSVSWYQQTPGQGLQFLFEYFSETQRNKGNFPGRFSGRQFSNSRSEMNVSTLELGDSALYLCASSPGTDSNQPQHFGDGTRLSIL.

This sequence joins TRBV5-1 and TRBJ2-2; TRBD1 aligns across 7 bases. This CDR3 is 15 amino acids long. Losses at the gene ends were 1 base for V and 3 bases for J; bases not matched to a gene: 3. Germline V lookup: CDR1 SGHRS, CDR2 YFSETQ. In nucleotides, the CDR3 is TGCGCCAGCAGCTTGTTAACAGGGGACACCGGGGAGCTGTTTTTT. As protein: CASSLLTGDTGELFF.

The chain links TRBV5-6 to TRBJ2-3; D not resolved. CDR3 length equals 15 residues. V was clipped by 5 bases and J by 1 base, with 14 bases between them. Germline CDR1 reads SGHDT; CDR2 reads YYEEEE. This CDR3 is CASSPGLRGTDTQYF. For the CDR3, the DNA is TGTGCCAGCAGTCCTGGTCTCCGGGGCACAGATACGCAGTATTTT.

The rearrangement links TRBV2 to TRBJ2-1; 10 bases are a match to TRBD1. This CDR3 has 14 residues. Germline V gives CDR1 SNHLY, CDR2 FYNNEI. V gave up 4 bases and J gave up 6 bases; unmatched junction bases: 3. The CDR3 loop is CASSGGTGVNEQFF. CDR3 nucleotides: TGTGCCAGCAGTGGGGGGACAGGGGTCAATGAGCAGTTCTTC.

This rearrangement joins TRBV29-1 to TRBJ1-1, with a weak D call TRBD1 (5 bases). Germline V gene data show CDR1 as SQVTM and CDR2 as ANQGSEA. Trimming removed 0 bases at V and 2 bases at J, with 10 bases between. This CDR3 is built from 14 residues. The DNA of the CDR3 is TGCAGCGTTGAAGATGGGGCAGCCAACACTGAAGCTTTCTTT. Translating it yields CSVEDGAANTEAFF.

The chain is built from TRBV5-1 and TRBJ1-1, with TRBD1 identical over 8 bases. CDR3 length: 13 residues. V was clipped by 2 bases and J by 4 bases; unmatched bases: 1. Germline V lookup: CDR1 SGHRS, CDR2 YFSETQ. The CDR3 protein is CASSLTGGTEAFF. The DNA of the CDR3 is TGCGCCAGCAGCTTAACAGGGGGCACTGAAGCTTTCTTT. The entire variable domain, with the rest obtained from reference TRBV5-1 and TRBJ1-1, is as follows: KAGVTQTPRYLIKTRGQQVTLSCSPISGHRSVSWYQQTPGQGLQFLFEYFSETQRNKGNFPGRFSGRQFSNSRSEMNVSTLELGDSALYLCASSLTGGTEAFFGQGTRLTVV.

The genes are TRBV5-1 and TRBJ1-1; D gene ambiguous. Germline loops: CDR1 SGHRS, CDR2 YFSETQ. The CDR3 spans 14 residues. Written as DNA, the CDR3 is TGCGGCAAACCGTCCCGCGATCAGAACACTGAAGCTTTCTTT. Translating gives CGKPSRDQNTEAFF.

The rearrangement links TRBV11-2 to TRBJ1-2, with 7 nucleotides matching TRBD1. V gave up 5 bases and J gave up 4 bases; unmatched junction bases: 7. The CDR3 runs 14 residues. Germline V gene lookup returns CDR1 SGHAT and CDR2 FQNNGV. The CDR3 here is CASSPRDRVYGYTF. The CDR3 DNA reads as TGTGCCAGCAGCCCCCGGGACAGAGTCTATGGCTACACCTTC. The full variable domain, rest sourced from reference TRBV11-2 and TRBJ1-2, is EAGVAQSPRYKIIEKRQSVAFWCNPISGHATLYWYQQILGQGPKLLIQFQNNGVVDDSQLPKDRFSAERLKGVDSTLKIQPAKLEDSAVYLCASSPRDRVYGYTFGSGTRLTVV.

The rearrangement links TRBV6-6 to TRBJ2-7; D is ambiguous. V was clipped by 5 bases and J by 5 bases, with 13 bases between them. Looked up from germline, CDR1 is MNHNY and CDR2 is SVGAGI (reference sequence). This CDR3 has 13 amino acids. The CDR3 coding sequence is TGTGCCAGCAGTCCAGTCACGTTTAACGAGCAGTACTTC. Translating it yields CASSPVTFNEQYF.

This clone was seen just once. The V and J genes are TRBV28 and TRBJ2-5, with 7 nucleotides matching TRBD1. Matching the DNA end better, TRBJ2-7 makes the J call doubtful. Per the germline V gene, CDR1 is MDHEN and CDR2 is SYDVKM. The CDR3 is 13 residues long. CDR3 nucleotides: TGTGCCAGCAGGCTACAGGGGAGCCACGAGCAGTACTTC. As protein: CASRLQGSHEQYF.

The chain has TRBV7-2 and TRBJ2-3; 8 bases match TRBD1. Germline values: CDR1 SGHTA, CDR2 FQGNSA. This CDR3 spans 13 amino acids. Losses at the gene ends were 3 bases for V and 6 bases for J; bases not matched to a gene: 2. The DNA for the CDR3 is TGTGCCAGCAGCTTTACAGGGGGGGATACGCAGTATTTT. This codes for CASSFTGGDTQYF.

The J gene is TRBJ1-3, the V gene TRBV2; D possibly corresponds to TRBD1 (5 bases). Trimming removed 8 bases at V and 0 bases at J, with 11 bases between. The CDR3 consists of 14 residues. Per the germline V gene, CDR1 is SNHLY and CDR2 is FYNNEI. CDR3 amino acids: CASGRGTSGNTIYF. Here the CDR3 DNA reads TGTGCCAGCGGAAGGGGAACCTCTGGAAACACCATATATTTT. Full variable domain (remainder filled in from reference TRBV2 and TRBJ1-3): EPEVTQTPSHQVTQMGQEVILRCVPISNHLYFYWYRQILGQKVEFLVSFYNNEISEKSEIFDDQFSVERPDGSNFTLKIRSTKLEDSAMYFCASGRGTSGNTIYFGEGSWLTVV.

CDR3 in amino acids: CASSQGQLNTEAFF. The CDR3 bases are TGCGCCAGCAGCCAAGGACAGTTGAACACTGAAGCTTTCTTT. The chain combines TRBV4-1 with TRBJ1-1, with TRBD1 as a possible D gene (5 bases). Per the germline V gene, CDR1 is MGHRA and CDR2 is YSYEKL. The CDR3 extends over 14 amino acids. Trimming took 1 base from V and 0 from J, leaving 6 bases between them.